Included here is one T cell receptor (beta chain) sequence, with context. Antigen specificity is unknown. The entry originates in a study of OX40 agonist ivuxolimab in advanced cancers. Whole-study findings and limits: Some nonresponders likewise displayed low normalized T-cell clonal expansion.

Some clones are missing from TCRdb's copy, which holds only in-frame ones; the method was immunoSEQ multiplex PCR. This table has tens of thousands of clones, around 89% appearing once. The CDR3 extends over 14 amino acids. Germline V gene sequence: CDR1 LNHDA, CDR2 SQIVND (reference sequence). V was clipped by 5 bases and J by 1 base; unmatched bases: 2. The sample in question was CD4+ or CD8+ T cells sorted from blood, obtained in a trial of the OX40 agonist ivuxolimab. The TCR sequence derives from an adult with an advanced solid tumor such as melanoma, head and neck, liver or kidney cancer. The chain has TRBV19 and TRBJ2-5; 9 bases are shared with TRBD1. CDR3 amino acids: CASSPTGGQETQYF. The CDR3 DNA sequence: TGTGCCAGTAGTCCGACAGGGGGCCAAGAGACCCAGTACTTC.